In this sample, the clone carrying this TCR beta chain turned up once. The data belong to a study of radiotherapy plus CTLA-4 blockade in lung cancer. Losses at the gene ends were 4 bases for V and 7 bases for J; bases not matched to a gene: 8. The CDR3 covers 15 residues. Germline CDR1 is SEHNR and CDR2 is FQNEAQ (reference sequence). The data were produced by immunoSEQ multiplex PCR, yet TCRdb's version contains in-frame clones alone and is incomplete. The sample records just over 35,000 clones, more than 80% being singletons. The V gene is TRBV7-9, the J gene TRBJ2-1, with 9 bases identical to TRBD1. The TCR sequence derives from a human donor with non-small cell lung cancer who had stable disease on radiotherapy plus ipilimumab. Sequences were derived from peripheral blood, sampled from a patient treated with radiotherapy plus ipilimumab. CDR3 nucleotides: TGTGCCAGCAGCTCGGGACAGGGTCGGATTAATGAGCAGTTCTTC. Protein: CASSSGQGRINEQFF.